The rows below give T cell receptor beta chains drawn from one sample of a study of blood T cell repertoires in COVID-19. Sequencing used immunoSEQ multiplex PCR; TCRdb keeps in-frame clones, though not all of them. Of some 230,000 clones listed, 82% are singletons. Sequencing used peripheral blood. The receptors shown here come from an elderly woman with COVID-19, enrolled during active disease. CDR3s include the opening cysteine and the closing phenylalanine or tryptophan. D genes are given only for firm matches. For some rows the clone size is stated as once, few or many, or as a class when expanded; others skip it.

d_call,clone_size,j_call,v_call,cdr3_aa,cdr3_nt
TRBD1,-,TRBJ2-6,TRBV5-1,CASSLLGQGYESGANVLTF,TGCGCCAGCAGCTTATTGGGACAGGGGTATGAATCTGGGGCCAACGTCCTGACTTTC
TRBD1,-,TRBJ2-5,TRBV3-1/TRBV3-2,CASSRRTGVETQYF,TGTGCCAGCAGCCGGAGGACAGGGGTAGAGACCCAGTACTTC
TRBD1,-,TRBJ1-1,TRBV3-1/TRBV3-2,CASSQPGTGGNTEAFF,TGTGCCAGCAGCCAACCTGGGACAGGGGGCAACACTGAAGCTTTCTTT
TRBD1,-,TRBJ1-5,TRBV19,CASSMGQGTAQAKPQHF,TGTGCCAGTAGTATGGGACAGGGGACTGCGCAGGCTAAGCCCCAGCATTTT
-,-,TRBJ2-4,TRBV3-1/TRBV3-2,CASSRTGLSFKNIQYF,TGTGCCAGCAGCCGTACAGGGCTAAGCTTCAAAAACATTCAGTACTTC
-,-,TRBJ2-3,TRBV19,CASSPGTTPTDTQYF,TGTGCCAGTAGTCCGGGGACAACCCCCACAGATACGCAGTATTTT
-,-,TRBJ2-7,TRBV7-2,CASSSPAGAYEQYF,TGTGCCAGCAGCTCCCCGGCGGGTGCCTACGAGCAGTACTTC
TRBD1,-,TRBJ2-7,TRBV3-1/TRBV3-2,CASSPDRKGSYEQYF,TGTGCCAGCAGCCCGGACAGGAAGGGATCCTACGAGCAGTACTTC
-,-,TRBJ1-1,TRBV5-1,CASSLSGGPFEAFF,TGCGCCAGCAGCTTGTCGGGGGGCCCCTTTGAAGCTTTCTTT
-,-,TRBJ1-1,TRBV30,CARTRGGNTEAFF,TGTGCCCGGACAAGGGGTGGGAACACTGAAGCTTTCTTT
TRBD1,-,TRBJ1-5,TRBV28,CASLPGQGGQPQHF,TGTGCCAGCTTACCGGGACAGGGTGGACAGCCCCAGCATTTT
-,few,TRBJ2-5,TRBV27,CASSWTQMGETQYF,TGTGCCAGCAGTTGGACTCAGATGGGGGAGACCCAGTACTTC
-,-,TRBJ2-7,TRBV6-5,CASSYSHNSYEQYF,TGTGCCAGCAGTTACTCACACAACTCCTACGAGCAGTACTTC
-,few,TRBJ1-1,TRBV28,CASSLYSEAFF,TGTGCCAGCAGTCTGTATTCGGAAGCTTTCTTT
TRBD1,-,TRBJ2-4,TRBV15,CATSRDWAGTGDNIQYF,TGTGCCACCAGCAGAGATTGGGCCGGGACAGGGGACAACATTCAGTACTTC
TRBD2,once,TRBJ2-7,TRBV19,CASSIYRTSQPYEQYF,TGTGCCAGTAGTATATATAGGACTAGCCAACCCTACGAGCAGTACTTC